Following are 30 T cell receptor beta chains from one sample sequenced in a study of shared clonotypes between healthy human individuals. The data were produced by immunoSEQ multiplex PCR, yet TCRdb's version contains in-frame clones alone and is incomplete. This table holds about 2.3 million clones, about 92% found once. The specimen was naive CD4+ T cells from PBMCs. Noted subset: CD45RA+ positively selected. Every receptor here comes from a man younger than 35 in good health. Some clones in this sample may be carry-over from other donors' samples.

The V gene is TRBV11-2, the J gene TRBJ2-7, with D perhaps TRBD1 (6 bases). V shed 1 base and J shed 4 bases, with 14 bases lying between them. This CDR3 comprises 15 residues. Germline CDR1 SGHAT, CDR2 FQNNGV. In DNA, the CDR3 is TGTGCCAGCAGCTTAGTCAGAGACAGGAATTACGAGCAGTACTTC. This gives the protein CASSLVRDRNYEQYF. The variable domain in full, with the rest retrieved from reference TRBV11-2 and TRBJ2-7, is EAGVAQSPRYKIIEKRQSVAFWCNPISGHATLYWYQQILGQGPKLLIQFQNNGVVDDSQLPKDRFSAERLKGVDSTLKIQPAKLEDSAVYLCASSLVRDRNYEQYFGPGTRLTVT.

DNA of the CDR3: TGTGCCAGCGTCCCATCGGGGGGCAGGACTGAAGCTTTCTTT. It specifies CASVPSGGRTEAFF. The chain joins TRBV6-5 to TRBJ1-1; D is perhaps TRBD1 (6 bases). The germline gives CDR1 MNHEY, CDR2 SVGAGI. V was trimmed by 8 bases and J by 5 bases, leaving 18 bases between them. CDR3 length: 14 amino acids.

The table lists this clone with a count of one. The chain joins TRBV4-1 to TRBJ2-2, with 11 bases fitting TRBD2. Germline V gene lookup returns CDR1 MGHRA and CDR2 YSYEKL. This CDR3 region has 16 residues. Trimming took 4 bases from V and 7 from J; bases not matched to a gene: 8. The CDR3 DNA sequence: TGCGCCAGCAGCCGAGGATCTAGCGGGAGGAGCGGGGAGCTGTTTTTT. Protein product: CASSRGSSGRSGELFF.

V is TRBV27 and J is TRBJ2-7; TRBD2 matches at 9 bases. Germline values: CDR1 MNHEY, CDR2 SMNVEV (reference sequence). The junction had 7 bases not matched to a gene; V was cut back by 3 bases and J by 4 bases. The CDR3 is 15 amino acids. The CDR3 DNA follows: TGTGCCAGCAGTTTTAGACTAGCGGCTAGGTACGAGCAGTACTTC. It translates to CASSFRLAARYEQYF.

V is TRBV10-3 and J is TRBJ1-1, with TRBD1 matching over 9 bases. V trimming: 6 bases; J trimming: 4 bases; junction bases outside the gene matches: 9. From germline, CDR1 is ENHRY and CDR2 SYGVKD. The CDR3 contains 15 residues. The CDR3 loop is CAIRGQGRAATEAFF. CDR3 coding DNA: TGTGCCATCAGAGGACAGGGGCGCGCGGCCACTGAAGCTTTCTTT.

V is TRBV28 and J is TRBJ1-3; the match to TRBD1 covers 10 bases. The J segment lost 3 bases and the V segment lost 6 bases, leaving 8 bases of the junction unmatched. This CDR3 contains 16 residues. CDR1 MDHEN and CDR2 SYDVKM come from the germline V gene. CDR3 sequence reads: CASREDRGPSGNTIYF. Written as DNA, the CDR3 is TGTGCCAGCAGGGAAGACAGGGGGCCTAGTGGAAACACCATATATTTT. Full variable domain (missing parts from reference TRBV28 and TRBJ1-3): DVKVTQSSRYLVKRTGEKVFLECVQDMDHENMFWYRQDPGLGLRLIYFSYDVKMKEKGDIPEGYSVSREKKERFSLILESASTNQTSMYLCASREDRGPSGNTIYFGEGSWLTVV.

This clone was counted once. CDR3 DNA: TGCGCCAGCAGCGTCGGACAGGGGCCGGGAGAGACCCAGTACTTC. It translates to CASSVGQGPGETQYF. The rearrangement uses TRBV5-1 and TRBJ2-5; 9 bases are a match to TRBD1. Trimming removed 4 bases from V and 4 bases from J; junction bases left unmatched: 8. Germline values: CDR1 SGHRS, CDR2 YFSETQ. The CDR3 sequence is 15 residues long.

The genes are TRBV27 and TRBJ2-1, with 14 bases matching TRBD2. CDR1 is MNHEY, CDR2 SMNVEV, per germline (reference sequence). The CDR3 has 15 residues. J lost 7 bases, V lost 6 bases, and 5 bases had no gene match. CDR3 loop: CASSAGLAGGNEQFF. CDR3 bases: TGTGCCAGCAGCGCAGGACTAGCGGGGGGTAATGAGCAGTTCTTC.

The chain carries TRBV28 and TRBJ1-1; perhaps TRBD1 as D (6 bases). The CDR3 loop spans 14 amino acids. CDR1 is MDHEN and CDR2 is SYDVKM in the germline V gene. The V end lost 3 bases, the J end lost 4 bases, and 12 bases lay between the germline ends. This CDR3 is CASSLATGPTEAFF. DNA of the CDR3: TGTGCCAGCAGTTTGGCGACAGGCCCCACTGAAGCTTTCTTT.

A note on this clone: This sample includes further DNA sequences coding for the same CDR3. The chain uses TRBV5-4 and TRBJ2-7, with D unclear. The germline V gene has CDR1 SGHNT and CDR2 YYREEE (reference sequence). The CDR3 covers 15 residues. Trimming stripped 2 bases from V and 0 bases from J, with 12 bases between. This CDR3 is CASSFGAPSSYEQYF. The CDR3 DNA is TGTGCCAGCAGCTTCGGCGCGCCCAGCTCCTACGAGCAGTACTTC.

This clone was seen more than once but under ten times. The genes are TRBV30 and TRBJ1-5; 11 bases align to TRBD1. This CDR3 comprises 14 residues. CDR1 and CDR2 (germline): GTSNPN, SVGIG (reference sequence). V trimming: 5 bases; J trimming: 4 bases; junction bases outside the gene matches: 4. The CDR3 DNA reads TGTGCCTGGGGAGGGACAGGGGGTAATCAGCCCCAGCATTTT. Amino acid sequence: CAWGGTGGNQPQHF.

The chain employs TRBV4-1 and TRBJ1-5; TRBD1 might be the D (6 bases). The CDR3 is made up of 17 amino acids. Germline values: CDR1 MGHRA, CDR2 YSYEKL. V was clipped by 3 bases and J by 7 bases, with 22 bases between them. As DNA, the CDR3 is TGCGCCAGCAGCCAGACACCTATCCGGGACAAAGAACAGCCCCAGCATTTT. Amino acid sequence: CASSQTPIRDKEQPQHF.

This chain connects TRBV10-3 to TRBJ1-4; D is possibly TRBD1 (6 bases). Trimming removed 8 bases from V and 4 bases from J, with 11 bases in between. The CDR3 has 13 residues. The germline V gene encodes CDR1 ENHRY and CDR2 SYGVKD. The CDR3, as DNA: TGTGCCATCCAGGGCAGGGGTAATGAAAAACTGTTTTTT. This gives the protein CAIQGRGNEKLFF.

This sequence joins TRBV5-6 and TRBJ2-7, with D possibly matching TRBD2 (5 bases). V lost 2 bases and J lost 0, with 6 bases in between. CDR1 is SGHDT and CDR2 is YYEEEE in the germline V gene. The CDR3 length is 13 residues. CDR3 sequence: CASSFGVSYEQYF. The CDR3 nucleotides are TGTGCCAGCAGCTTCGGGGTCTCCTACGAGCAGTACTTC. Drawing the rest from reference TRBV5-6 and TRBJ2-7, the complete variable domain is DAGVTQSPTHLIKTRGQQVTLRCSPKSGHDTVSWYQQALGQGPQFIFQYYEEEERQRGNFPDRFSGHQFPNYSSELNVNALLLGDSALYLCASSFGVSYEQYFGPGTRLTVT.

V is TRBV6-1 and J is TRBJ2-4; weak D call: TRBD2 (6 bases). Germline V lookup: CDR1 MNHNS, CDR2 SASEGT. Trimming shortened V by 2 bases and J by 0 bases, and 11 bases separated the two germline ends. The CDR3 covers 16 residues. The chain's CDR3 is CASSERLAIAKNIQYF. In DNA, the CDR3 is TGTGCCAGCAGTGAACGGCTAGCGATAGCCAAAAACATTCAGTACTTC.

The chain uses TRBV25-1 and TRBJ2-1, with 9 bases identical to TRBD1. Germline lookup yields CDR1 MGHDK and CDR2 SYGVNS. The V gene end was trimmed by 3 bases and the J gene end by 5 bases; junction bases not matched to a gene: 8. The CDR3 spans 16 residues. The CDR3 region is CASSDPGTGTNNEQFF. DNA of the CDR3: TGTGCCAGCAGTGACCCGGGGACAGGGACAAACAATGAGCAGTTCTTC.

This chain uses TRBV28 with TRBJ2-7, with no clear D. The CDR3 extends over 15 amino acids. The germline CDR1 and CDR2 sequences are MDHEN and SYDVKM. V gave up 1 base and J gave up 5 bases, with 15 bases separating them. The CDR3: CASSLFWKGWNEQYF. CDR3 nucleotide sequence: TGTGCCAGCAGTTTATTTTGGAAAGGGTGGAACGAGCAGTACTTC.

The chain is built from TRBV7-3 and TRBJ2-3, with D unresolved. Germline V CDR1 and CDR2: SGHTA, FQGTGA. The CDR3 runs to 14 residues. V dropped 2 bases and J dropped 6 bases, with 12 bases sitting between them. CDR3 in DNA: TGTGCCAGCAGCTTACAAGGCCCCGCGGATACGCAGTATTTT. It is translated as CASSLQGPADTQYF.

The chain couples TRBV6-6 to TRBJ2-7; 12 bases are a match to TRBD2. With 4 bases clipped from V and 5 bases from J, the junction kept 6 bases outside the gene matches. Germline CDR1 and CDR2: MNHNY and SVGAGI (reference sequence). The CDR3 totals 15 residues. DNA for the CDR3: TGTGCCAGCAGTTCGAGACTAGCGGGAGACGACGAGCAGTACTTC. The encoded protein is CASSSRLAGDDEQYF.

This clone is a singleton in its sample. V gene TRBV18 combines with J gene TRBJ2-5, with D unresolved. The CDR3 totals 15 residues. Trimming left V 0 bases short and J 0 bases short, with 8 bases between. Germline lookup yields CDR1 KGHSH and CDR2 LQKENI. The CDR3 sequence is CASSPPLGYQETQYF. The CDR3 DNA reads as TGTGCCAGCTCACCACCCTTGGGTTACCAAGAGACCCAGTACTTC.

The chain is built from TRBV21-1 and TRBJ2-7; TRBD2, the table's D call, was not compared with the DNA. TRBV21-1 is labeled a pseudogene. This CDR3 region has 17 residues. The CDR3 nucleotides are TGTGCCAGCACCATAGGGGGAGTAGCGGGAGTTCTCTACGAGCAGTACTTC. Protein sequence: CASTIGGVAGVLYEQYF.

The V call is TRBV6-5, the J call TRBJ2-5, with TRBD1 matching over 9 bases. The J call may be in error: the DNA end matches TRBJ2-7 better. CDR1 is MNHEY and CDR2 is SVGAGI in the germline V gene. This CDR3 spans 14 amino acids. The CDR3 loop is CASRGGQGPYEQYF. The CDR3, as DNA: TGTGCCAGCAGGGGGGGACAGGGACCCTACGAGCAGTACTTC.

The chain uses TRBV11-1 and TRBJ2-7, with 14 bases fitting TRBD2. CDR3 length: 15 amino acids. Trimming at V came to 4 bases and at J to 4 bases, leaving 3 bases not matched to a gene. Germline V CDR1 and CDR2: SGHAT, FQDESV (reference sequence). CDR3 region: CASSSTSGRGYEQYF. CDR3 nucleotides: TGTGCCAGCAGCTCGACTAGCGGGAGGGGGTACGAGCAGTACTTC.

CDR3: CASSPGQGRYGYTF. Written as DNA, the CDR3 is TGTGCCAGCAGCCCCGGACAGGGGAGGTATGGCTACACCTTC. The chain carries TRBV9 and TRBJ1-2; 9 bases align to TRBD1. Germline CDR1 SGDLS, CDR2 YYNGEE. The CDR3 covers 14 residues. V lost 4 bases to trimming and J lost 5 bases; unmatched junction nucleotides: 6.

The chain is built from TRBV6-5 and TRBJ2-6, with D perhaps TRBD2 (6 bases). Per germline, CDR1 MNHEY and CDR2 SVGAGI. V lost 7 bases to trimming and J lost 1 base, with 8 bases between them. The CDR3 spans 14 residues. The CDR3: CASMRGSGANVLTF. The CDR3 DNA sequence: TGTGCCAGCATGCGGGGTTCTGGGGCCAACGTCCTGACTTTC.

This chain uses TRBV18 with TRBJ2-3, with no clear D. Trimming pared 3 bases from V and 6 bases from J, leaving 10 bases between. The CDR3 length is 13 residues. CDR1 and CDR2 (germline): KGHSH, LQKENI. The CDR3 bases are TGTGCCAGCTCACCTGCCTATCCTGATACGCAGTATTTT. Its protein is CASSPAYPDTQYF. The variable domain in full, completed from reference TRBV18 and TRBJ2-3, reads NAGVMQNPRHLVRRRGQEARLRCSPMKGHSHVYWYRQLPEEGLKFMVYLQKENIIDESGMPKERFSAEFPKEGPSILRIQQVVRGDSAAYFCASSPAYPDTQYFGPGTRLTVL.

In its sample, this clone was seen once. The chain has TRBV9 and TRBJ1-2; D may be TRBD1 (6 bases). Germline CDR1 is SGDLS and CDR2 is YYNGEE. The V and J ends lost 4 bases and 4 bases respectively, with 14 bases between them. This CDR3 is built from 14 residues. The CDR3 DNA is TGTGCCAGCAGCCTCCGACAGGAGTTCTATGGCTACACCTTC. It yields the protein CASSLRQEFYGYTF.

The chain uses TRBV5-6 and TRBJ1-2; possibly TRBD1 for D (5 bases). The CDR3 runs to 15 residues. Germline CDR1 and CDR2: SGHDT and YYEEEE. Trimming stripped 0 bases from V and 5 bases from J, with 14 bases between. The CDR3 loop is CASSLVGAFKYGYTF. As DNA, the CDR3 is TGTGCCAGCAGCTTGGTAGGGGCGTTCAAATATGGCTACACCTTC. Looking up the rest from reference TRBV5-6 and TRBJ1-2 gives the full variable domain: DAGVTQSPTHLIKTRGQQVTLRCSPKSGHDTVSWYQQALGQGPQFIFQYYEEEERQRGNFPDRFSGHQFPNYSSELNVNALLLGDSALYLCASSLVGAFKYGYTFGSGTRLTVV.

The chain joins TRBV19 to TRBJ2-5; D is perhaps TRBD1 (6 bases). CDR1 is LNHDA and CDR2 is SQIVND in the germline V gene (reference sequence). The CDR3 has 13 residues. The V end lost 9 bases, the J end lost 0 bases, and 11 bases lay between the germline ends. CDR3 amino acids: CASRRTDQETQYF. DNA for the CDR3: TGTGCCAGCAGAAGGACAGACCAAGAGACCCAGTACTTC.

The gene calls are TRBV7-2 and TRBJ2-2; D is undetermined. The CDR3 length is 13 residues. Trimming took 5 bases from V and 1 from J, leaving 5 bases between them. Germline loops: CDR1 SGHTA, CDR2 FQGNSA. CDR3 in amino acids: CASSPWNTGELFF. CDR3 bases: TGTGCCAGCAGCCCTTGGAACACCGGGGAGCTGTTTTTT. Combining the CDR3 with reference TRBV7-2 and TRBJ2-2 gives the whole variable domain GAGVSQSPSNKVTEKGKDVELRCDPISGHTALYWYRQSLGQGLEFLIYFQGNSAPDKSGLPSDRFSAERTGGSVSTLTIQRTQQEDSAVYLCASSPWNTGELFFGEGSRLTVL.